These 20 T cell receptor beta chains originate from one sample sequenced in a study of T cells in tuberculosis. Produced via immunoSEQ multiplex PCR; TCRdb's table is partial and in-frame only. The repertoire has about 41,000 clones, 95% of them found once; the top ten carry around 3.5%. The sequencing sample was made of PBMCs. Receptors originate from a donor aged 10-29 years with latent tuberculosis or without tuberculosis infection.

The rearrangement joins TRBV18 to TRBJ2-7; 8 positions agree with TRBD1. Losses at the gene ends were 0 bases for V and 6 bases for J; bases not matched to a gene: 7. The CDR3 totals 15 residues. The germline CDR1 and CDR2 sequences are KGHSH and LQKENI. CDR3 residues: CASSPPGTGIPEQYF. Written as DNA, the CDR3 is TGTGCCAGCTCACCACCGGGGACAGGCATTCCCGAGCAGTACTTC.

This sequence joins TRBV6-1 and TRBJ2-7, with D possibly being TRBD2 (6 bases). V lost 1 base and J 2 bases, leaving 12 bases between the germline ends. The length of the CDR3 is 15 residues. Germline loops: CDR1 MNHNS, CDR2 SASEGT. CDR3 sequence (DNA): TGTGCCAGCAGTGAAGGGGACTCGGGCACCTACGAGCAGTACTTC. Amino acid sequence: CASSEGDSGTYEQYF.

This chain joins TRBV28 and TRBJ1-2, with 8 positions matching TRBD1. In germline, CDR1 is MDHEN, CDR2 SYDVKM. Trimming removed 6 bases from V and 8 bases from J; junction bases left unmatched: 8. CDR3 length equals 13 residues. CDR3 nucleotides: TGTGCCAGCAGACCTCCAGGGGGCAGAGGCTACACCTTC. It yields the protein CASRPPGGRGYTF.

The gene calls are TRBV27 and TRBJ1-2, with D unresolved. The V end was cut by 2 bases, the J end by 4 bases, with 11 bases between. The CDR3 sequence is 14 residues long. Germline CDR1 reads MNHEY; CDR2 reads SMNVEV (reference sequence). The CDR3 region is CASSLTADLYGYTF. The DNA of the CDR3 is TGTGCCAGCAGTTTAACGGCGGATCTCTATGGCTACACCTTC.

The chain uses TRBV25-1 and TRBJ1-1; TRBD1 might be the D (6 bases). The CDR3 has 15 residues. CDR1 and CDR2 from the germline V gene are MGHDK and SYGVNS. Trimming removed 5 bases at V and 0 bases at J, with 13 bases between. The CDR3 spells CASSPRTELNTEAFF. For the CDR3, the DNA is TGTGCCAGCAGTCCTCGGACAGAGCTGAACACTGAAGCTTTCTTT.

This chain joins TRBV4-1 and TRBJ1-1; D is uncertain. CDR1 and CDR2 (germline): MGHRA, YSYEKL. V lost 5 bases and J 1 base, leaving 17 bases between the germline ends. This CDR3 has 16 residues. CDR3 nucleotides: TGCGCCAGCAGCTTTCGCGGCGGTGAATGGAACACTGAAGCTTTCTTT. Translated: CASSFRGGEWNTEAFF.

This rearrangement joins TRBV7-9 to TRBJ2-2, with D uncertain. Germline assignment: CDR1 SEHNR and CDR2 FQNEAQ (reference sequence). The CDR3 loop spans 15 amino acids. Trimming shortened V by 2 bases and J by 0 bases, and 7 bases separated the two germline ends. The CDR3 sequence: CASSLWQANTGELFF. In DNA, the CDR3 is TGTGCCAGCAGCTTATGGCAAGCGAACACCGGGGAGCTGTTTTTT.

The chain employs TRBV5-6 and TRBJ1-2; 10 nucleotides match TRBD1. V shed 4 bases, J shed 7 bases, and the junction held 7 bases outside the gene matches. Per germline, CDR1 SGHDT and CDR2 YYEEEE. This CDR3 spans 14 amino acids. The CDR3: CASSPTGGAVGYTF. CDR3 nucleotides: TGTGCCAGCAGCCCGACAGGGGGCGCGGTTGGCTACACCTTC.

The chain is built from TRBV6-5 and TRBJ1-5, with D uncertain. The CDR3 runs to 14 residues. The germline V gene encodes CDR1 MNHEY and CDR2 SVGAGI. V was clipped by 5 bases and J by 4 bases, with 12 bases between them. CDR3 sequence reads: CASSLSSGNQPQHF. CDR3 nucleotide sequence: TGTGCCAGCAGTCTATCCTCCGGGAATCAGCCCCAGCATTTT.

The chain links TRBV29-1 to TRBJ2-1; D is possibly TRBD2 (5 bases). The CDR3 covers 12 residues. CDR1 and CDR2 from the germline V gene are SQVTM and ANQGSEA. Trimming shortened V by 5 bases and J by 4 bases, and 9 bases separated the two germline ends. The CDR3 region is CSVIGVYNEQFF. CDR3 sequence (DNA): TGCAGCGTTATCGGGGTTTACAATGAGCAGTTCTTC.

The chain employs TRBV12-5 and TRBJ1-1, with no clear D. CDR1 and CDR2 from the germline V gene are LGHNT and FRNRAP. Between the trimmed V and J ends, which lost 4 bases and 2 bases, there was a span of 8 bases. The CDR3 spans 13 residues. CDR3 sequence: CASGSRGNTEAFF. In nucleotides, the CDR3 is TGTGCTAGTGGTTCTCGGGGAAACACTGAAGCTTTCTTT. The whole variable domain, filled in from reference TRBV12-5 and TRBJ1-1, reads DARVTQTPRHKVTEMGQEVTMRCQPILGHNTVFWYRQTMMQGLELLAYFRNRAPLDDSGMPKDRFSAEMPDATLATLKIQPSEPRDSAVYFCASGSRGNTEAFFGQGTRLTVV.

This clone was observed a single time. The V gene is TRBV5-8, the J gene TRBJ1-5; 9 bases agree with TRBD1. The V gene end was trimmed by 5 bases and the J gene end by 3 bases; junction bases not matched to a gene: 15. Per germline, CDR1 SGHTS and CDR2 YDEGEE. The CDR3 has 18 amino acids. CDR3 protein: CASRFYGSGTGYNQPQHF. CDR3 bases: TGTGCCAGCAGGTTCTACGGATCCGGGACAGGGTACAATCAGCCCCAGCATTTT. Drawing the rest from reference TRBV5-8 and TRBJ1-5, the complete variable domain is EAGVTQSPTHLIKTRGQQATLRCSPISGHTSVYWYQQALGLGLQFLLWYDEGEERNRGNFPPRFSGRQFPNYSSELNVNALELEDSALYLCASRFYGSGTGYNQPQHFGDGTRLSIL.

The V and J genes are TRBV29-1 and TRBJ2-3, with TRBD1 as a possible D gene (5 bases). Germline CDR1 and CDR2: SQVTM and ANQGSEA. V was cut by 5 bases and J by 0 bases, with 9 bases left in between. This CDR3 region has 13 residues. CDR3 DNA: TGCAGCGTTCAGGGCCCCAGCACAGATACGCAGTATTTT. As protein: CSVQGPSTDTQYF.

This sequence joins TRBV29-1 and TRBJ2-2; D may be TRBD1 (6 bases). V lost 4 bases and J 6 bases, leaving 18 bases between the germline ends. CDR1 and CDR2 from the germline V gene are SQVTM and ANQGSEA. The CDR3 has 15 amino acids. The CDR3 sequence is CSVVLGAVEAGELFF. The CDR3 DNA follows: TGCAGCGTTGTTTTGGGGGCCGTGGAAGCCGGGGAGCTGTTTTTT.

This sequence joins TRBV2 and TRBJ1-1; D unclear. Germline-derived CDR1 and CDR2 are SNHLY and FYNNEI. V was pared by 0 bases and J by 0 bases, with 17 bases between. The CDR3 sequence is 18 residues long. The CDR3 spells CASSEALPRPLMNTEAFF. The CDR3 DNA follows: TGTGCCAGCAGTGAAGCGCTTCCGAGGCCTCTTATGAACACTGAAGCTTTCTTT.

The CDR3 DNA reads TGTGCCAGTACCCCTCGCCTCTGGGGCGGGGCCAACGTCCTGACTTTC. Protein: CASTPRLWGGANVLTF. This rearrangement joins TRBV19 to TRBJ2-6; D perhaps matches TRBD1 (5 bases). This CDR3 comprises 16 residues. CDR1 is LNHDA, CDR2 SQIVND, per germline (reference sequence). The ends were cut back, 7 bases at V and 4 bases at J, with 17 bases in the middle.

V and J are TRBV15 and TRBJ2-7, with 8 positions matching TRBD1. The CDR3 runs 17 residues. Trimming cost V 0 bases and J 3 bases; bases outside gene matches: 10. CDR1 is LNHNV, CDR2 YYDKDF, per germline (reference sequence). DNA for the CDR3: TGTGCCACCAGCAGAGATATCGAGACAGGGGCCCTCTACGAGCAGTACTTC. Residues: CATSRDIETGALYEQYF.

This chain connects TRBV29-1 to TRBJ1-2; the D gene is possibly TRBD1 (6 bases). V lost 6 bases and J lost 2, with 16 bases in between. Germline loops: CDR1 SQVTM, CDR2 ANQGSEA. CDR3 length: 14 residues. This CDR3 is CSVATGIGNYGYTF. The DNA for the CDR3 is TGCAGCGTCGCCACAGGGATTGGAAACTATGGCTACACCTTC. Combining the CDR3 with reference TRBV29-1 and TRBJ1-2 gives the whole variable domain SAVISQKPSRDICQRGTSLTIQCQVDSQVTMMFWYRQQPGQSLTLIATANQGSEATYESGFVIDKFPISRPNLTFSTLTVSNMSPEDSSIYLCSVATGIGNYGYTFGSGTRLTVV.

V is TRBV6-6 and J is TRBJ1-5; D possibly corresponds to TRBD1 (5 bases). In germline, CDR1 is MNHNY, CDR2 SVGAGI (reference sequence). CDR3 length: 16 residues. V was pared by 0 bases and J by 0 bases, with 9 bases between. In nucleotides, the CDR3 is TGTGCCAGCAGTTACTCGAACAGGTTTAGCAATCAGCCCCAGCATTTT. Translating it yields CASSYSNRFSNQPQHF.

The CDR3 region is CASSFRTGLNSYEQYF. CDR3 DNA sequence: TGTGCCAGCAGCTTCCGGACAGGCCTCAACTCCTACGAGCAGTACTTC. This chain links TRBV7-8 with TRBJ2-7; 7 bases agree with TRBD1. CDR3 length: 16 amino acids. After removal of 3 bases from V and 0 bases from J, the junction contained 8 bases not matched to a gene. Per germline, CDR1 SGHVS and CDR2 FQNEAQ.